This is a list of T cell receptor beta chains from one sample in a study of T cells in Graves' hyperthyroidism and ophthalmopathy. A single record per CDR3 protein comes from TCRdb applying MiXCR to the multiplex PCR reads. Of 500,000 to 600,000 distinct CDR3 sequences listed, approximately 15% are singletons. Sequencing was done on a sample of blood. The receptors stem from a young woman with Graves' hyperthyroidism. Both conserved end residues are part of each CDR3. Fields, in order: D gene, J gene, clone size, V gene, CDR3 protein, CDR3 DNA. The D gene is left open where the match is weak. Only part of the rows carry a size: once, few, many, or a class if the clone is expanded.

.,TRBJ2-1,many,TRBV11-2,CASSREEYNEQFF,TGTGCCAGCAGTAGGGAAGAATACAATGAGCAGTTCTTC
TRBD2,TRBJ2-3,few,TRBV6-1,CASRPGTSRLYTQYF,TGTGCCAGCAGACCCGGGACTAGCAGGTTATATACGCAGTATTTT
TRBD2,TRBJ2-1,many,TRBV2,CASSTLAGEYNEQFF,TGTGCCAGCAGTACCCTGGCGGGGGAATACAATGAGCAGTTCTTC
TRBD1,TRBJ2-7,.,TRBV12-3/TRBV12-4,CASSLGIGQGPLYEQYF,TGTGCCAGCAGTTTAGGGATAGGACAGGGTCCCCTTTACGAGCAGTACTTC
.,TRBJ2-5,many,TRBV28,CASSFATARPQETQYF,TGTGCCAGCAGTTTTGCGACGGCCCGCCCCCAAGAGACCCAGTACTTC
.,TRBJ2-7,many,TRBV20-1,CSAREVTVGYKQYF,TGCAGTGCTAGAGAGGTGACAGTTGGCTACAAGCAGTACTTC
.,TRBJ2-3,many,TRBV2,CASRGVLWTDTQYF,TGTGCCAGCAGGGGAGTATTATGGACAGATACGCAGTATTTT
.,TRBJ1-5,few,TRBV5-8,CASSLLATNQPQHF,TGTGCCAGCAGCTTGTTGGCTACCAATCAGCCCCAGCATTTT
TRBD2,TRBJ2-2,few,TRBV28,CASSLSGRHGELFF,TGTGCCAGCAGTCTTAGCGGGAGACACGGGGAGCTGTTTTTT
.,TRBJ2-3,.,TRBV9,CASSVARDSDTQYF,TGTGCCAGCAGCGTAGCTCGCGATTCAGATACGCAGTATTTT
.,TRBJ1-5,many,TRBV6-2/TRBV6-3,CASSGGTPSNQPQHF,TGTGCCAGCAGCGGCGGGACACCTAGCAATCAGCCCCAGCATTTT
.,TRBJ2-3,many,TRBV11-3,CASSSDLRTDTQYF,TGTGCCAGCAGCTCCGACTTACGCACAGATACGCAGTATTTT
TRBD2,TRBJ2-2,.,TRBV6-9,CASSPRAGGSTGELFF,TGTGCCAGCAGCCCGAGGGCGGGAGGGAGCACCGGGGAGCTGTTTTTT
TRBD2,TRBJ2-5,many,TRBV6-1,CASKEGAGTRTQYF,TGTGCCAGCAAAGAGGGAGCGGGGACCAGGACCCAGTACTTC
TRBD1,TRBJ1-3,.,TRBV29-1,CSVGYGQGENTIYF,TGCAGCGTTGGGTATGGGCAGGGGGAGAACACCATATATTTT
TRBD1,TRBJ2-7,many,TRBV5-1,CASSPTGGFPYEQYF,TGCGCCAGCAGCCCAACAGGGGGATTCCCCTACGAGCAGTACTTC
TRBD1,TRBJ2-7,few,TRBV20-1,CSATGTEELEQYF,TGCAGTGCTACCGGGACAGAAGAGCTCGAGCAGTACTTC
TRBD2,TRBJ2-1,.,TRBV18,CASSPPASGRRPYEQFF,TGTGCCAGCTCACCACCGGCTAGCGGGAGACGGCCCTACGAGCAGTTCTTC
TRBD1,TRBJ1-6,.,TRBV19,CASGTAMDSPLHF,TGTGCCAGTGGGACAGCCATGGATTCACCCCTCCACTTT
.,TRBJ2-1,many,TRBV20-1,CSALDLANEQFF,TGCAGTGCCCTCGACCTGGCCAATGAGCAGTTCTTC
.,TRBJ2-1,many,TRBV24-1,CATSHVTAPDNEQFF,TGTGCCACCAGCCACGTTACCGCACCGGACAATGAGCAGTTCTTC
.,TRBJ1-2,many,TRBV12-3/TRBV12-4,CASSFRFSDGYTF,TGTGCCAGCAGTTTCAGGTTTAGCGATGGCTACACCTTC
TRBD2,TRBJ2-3,.,TRBV28,CASSLEGLAGFSDTQYF,TGTGCCAGCAGTTTAGAGGGACTAGCGGGGTTCTCAGATACGCAGTATTTT
TRBD2,TRBJ2-1,.,TRBV5-1,CASSLGGLAGGSRNEQFF,TGCGCCAGCAGCTTGGGAGGACTAGCGGGAGGTAGCCGGAATGAGCAGTTCTTC
.,TRBJ2-1,few,TRBV5-1,CASRRLREPYNEQFF,TGCGCCAGCAGGCGGCTCAGGGAACCCTACAATGAGCAGTTCTTC
.,TRBJ2-5,.,TRBV12-3/TRBV12-4,CASSFGGAGKTQYF,TGTGCCAGCAGTTTTGGTGGGGCTGGGAAGACCCAGTACTTC
TRBD2,TRBJ2-2,few,TRBV20-1,CSARSGGALTGELFF,TGCAGTGCTCGTAGCGGGGGGGCTCTCACCGGGGAGCTGTTTTTT
.,TRBJ2-7,many,TRBV3-1,CASSSLNRLAYEQYF,TGTGCCAGCAGCAGCCTTAACAGGCTAGCCTACGAGCAGTACTTC
TRBD2,TRBJ2-7,once,TRBV10-2,CASSEWAGEGYEQYF,TGCGCCAGCAGTGAGTGGGCGGGAGAGGGCTACGAGCAGTACTTC
.,TRBJ2-1,many,TRBV12-3/TRBV12-4,CASSFLYMGGVDSEQFF,TGTGCCAGCAGTTTCTTATACATGGGAGGAGTTGATAGTGAGCAGTTCTTC
TRBD2,TRBJ2-3,many,TRBV27,CASSLVIGPRLAGATDTQYF,TGTGCCAGCAGTCTAGTTATTGGTCCCCGACTAGCGGGAGCCACAGATACGCAGTATTTT
.,TRBJ2-7,.,TRBV25-1,CASSELGDEQYF,TGTGCCAGCAGTGAATTGGGCGACGAGCAGTACTTC
TRBD2,TRBJ2-7,.,TRBV28,CASGFSGSSHEQYF,TGTGCCAGCGGATTTAGCGGGAGTTCCCACGAGCAGTACTTC
.,TRBJ1-6,.,TRBV28,CASMGSAYNSPLHF,TGTGCCAGCATGGGAAGCGCCTATAATTCACCCCTCCACTTT
TRBD1,TRBJ1-1,.,TRBV20-1,CSASGGKDTEAFF,TGCAGTGCTTCAGGGGGGAAGGACACTGAAGCTTTCTTT
TRBD2,TRBJ2-5,.,TRBV20-1,CSARDVELAEWYQETQYF,TGCAGTGCTAGAGATGTGGAACTAGCGGAGTGGTACCAAGAGACCCAGTACTTC
.,TRBJ2-1,many,TRBV15,CATSRGGPAGKRPYNEQFF,TGTGCCACCAGCAGAGGGGGGCCAGCGGGAAAACGTCCCTACAATGAGCAGTTCTTC
TRBD2,TRBJ2-2,once,TRBV6-1,CASGGLAGDTGELFF,TGTGCCAGCGGAGGACTAGCGGGAGACACCGGGGAGCTGTTTTTT
TRBD1,TRBJ1-6,.,TRBV12-5,CASGSGQGQGGLHF,TGTGCTAGTGGATCGGGACAGGGCCAAGGAGGCCTCCACTTT
.,TRBJ1-4,.,TRBV28,CASLADPTNEKLFF,TGTGCCAGCTTGGCGGATCCAACTAATGAAAAACTGTTTTTT
.,TRBJ1-1,many,TRBV3-1,CASSQKFSTEAFF,TGTGCCAGCAGCCAAAAATTTAGCACTGAAGCTTTCTTT
.,TRBJ1-5,few,TRBV20-1,CSARDRLGGNQPQHF,TGCAGTGCTAGAGATCGGTTGGGGGGCAATCAGCCCCAGCATTTT
.,TRBJ2-5,many,TRBV24-1,CATEQTLSEPQYF,TGTGCCACTGAACAGACGCTGTCGGAGCCCCAGTACTTC
.,TRBJ2-1,.,TRBV6-2/TRBV6-3,CASRLRDFYNEQFF,TGTGCCAGCAGACTGCGGGACTTTTACAATGAGCAGTTCTTC
TRBD2,TRBJ2-1,many,TRBV18,CASSPDTSGSSYNEQFF,TGTGCCAGCTCACCAGACACTAGCGGTAGCTCCTACAATGAGCAGTTCTTC
.,TRBJ2-7,many,TRBV6-1,CASRNVAYEQYF,TGTGCCAGCAGGAACGTGGCCTACGAGCAGTACTTC
.,TRBJ2-1,many,TRBV11-1,CASSLSRNNEQFF,TGTGCCAGCAGCTTATCCAGAAACAATGAGCAGTTCTTC
.,TRBJ2-5,.,TRBV7-9,CVSSLAGTQETQYF,TGTGTCAGCAGCTTGGCGGGGACTCAAGAGACCCAGTACTTC
TRBD1,TRBJ2-5,many,TRBV6-5,CASSSGTGGWETQYF,TGTGCCAGCAGTTCCGGGACAGGGGGCTGGGAGACCCAGTACTTC
TRBD2,TRBJ2-2,few,TRBV2,CASSEASGTLGGELFF,TGTGCCAGCAGTGAGGCTAGCGGGACCCTGGGCGGGGAGCTGTTTTTT
.,TRBJ2-7,.,TRBV29-1,CSVEGQMPYEQYF,TGCAGCGTTGAAGGACAGATGCCCTACGAGCAGTACTTC